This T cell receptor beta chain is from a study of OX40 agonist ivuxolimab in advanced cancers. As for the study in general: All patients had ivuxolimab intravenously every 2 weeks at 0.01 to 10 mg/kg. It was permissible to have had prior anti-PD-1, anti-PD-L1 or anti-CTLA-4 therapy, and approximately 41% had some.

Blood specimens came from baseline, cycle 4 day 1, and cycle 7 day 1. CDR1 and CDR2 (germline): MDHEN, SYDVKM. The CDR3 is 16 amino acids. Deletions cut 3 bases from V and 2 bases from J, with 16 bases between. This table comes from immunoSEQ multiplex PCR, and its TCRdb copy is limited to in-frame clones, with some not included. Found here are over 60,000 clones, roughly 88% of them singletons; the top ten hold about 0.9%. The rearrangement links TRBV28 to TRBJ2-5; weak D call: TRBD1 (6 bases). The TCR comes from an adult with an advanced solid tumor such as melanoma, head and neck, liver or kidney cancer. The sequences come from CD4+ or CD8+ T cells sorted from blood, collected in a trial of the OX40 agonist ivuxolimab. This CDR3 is CASSFPYRDPQETQYF. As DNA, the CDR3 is TGTGCCAGCAGTTTTCCTTACAGGGATCCTCAAGAGACCCAGTACTTC.